What follows are 24 T cell receptor beta chains derived from one specimen sequenced in a study of sequential checkpoint blockade in melanoma. Method: immunoSEQ multiplex PCR; TCRdb's copy keeps in-frame clones and lacks some. The table records approximately 37,000 clones, 80% to 90% of them present only once. As for treatment: randomized to nivolumab then ipilimumab (arm A) or the reverse (arm B). This specimen consisted of CD8+ T cells sorted from blood (inferred from file names), obtained from a patient given nivolumab and ipilimumab in sequence. The receptors were gathered from a human donor with melanoma.

The chain recombines TRBV30 with TRBJ1-1; D is unclear. Looked up from germline, CDR1 is GTSNPN and CDR2 is SVGIG (reference sequence). V was pared by 5 bases and J by 3 bases, with 7 bases between. This CDR3 is 11 amino acids long. The CDR3 spells CAWAGYTEAFF. In DNA, the CDR3 is TGTGCCTGGGCCGGTTACACTGAAGCTTTCTTT.

V and J are TRBV13 and TRBJ1-2, with 11 nucleotides matching TRBD1. The junction had 15 bases not matched to a gene; V was cut back by 5 bases and J by 4 bases. CDR1 and CDR2 from the germline V gene are PRHDT and FYEKMQ (reference sequence). The CDR3 is 18 amino acids. The CDR3 reads CASSHRTGGADWAYGYTF. The DNA for the CDR3 is TGTGCCAGCAGCCACCGGACAGGGGGCGCGGATTGGGCCTATGGCTACACCTTC.

The gene calls are TRBV27 and TRBJ2-7, with D tentatively TRBD1 (5 bases). This CDR3 is 13 amino acids long. CDR1 MNHEY and CDR2 SMNVEV come from the germline V gene (reference sequence). The V gene lost 4 bases and the J gene lost 3 bases, with 10 bases spanning the gap. The CDR3 here is CASSWSRGYEQYF. Written as DNA, the CDR3 is TGTGCCAGCAGTTGGTCTAGGGGCTACGAGCAGTACTTC.

V is TRBV7-8 and J is TRBJ2-3; D possibly corresponds to TRBD1 (5 bases). Germline lookup yields CDR1 SGHVS and CDR2 FQNEAQ. V was shortened by 1 base and J by 6 bases, with 17 bases between the two germline ends. CDR3 size: 16 residues. The CDR3 sequence is CASSLGLGHKDDTQYF. CDR3 in DNA: TGTGCCAGCAGCTTAGGTTTAGGACACAAGGACGATACGCAGTATTTT.

The chain combines TRBV13 with TRBJ2-5, with 8 bases matching TRBD1. CDR1 is PRHDT, CDR2 FYEKMQ, per germline (reference sequence). V lost 4 bases to trimming and J lost 7 bases; unmatched junction nucleotides: 8. This CDR3 region has 14 residues. The CDR3 spells CASSSGTGTGTQYF. CDR3 sequence (DNA): TGTGCCAGCAGCTCCGGGACAGGAACGGGGACCCAGTACTTC.

The chain combines TRBV13 with TRBJ2-1; the D is unclear. CDR3 length equals 12 residues. The germline CDR1 and CDR2 sequences are PRHDT and FYEKMQ (reference sequence). Trimming pared 3 bases from V and 6 bases from J, leaving 6 bases between. The CDR3: CASSFQSNEQFF. The CDR3 nucleotides are TGTGCCAGCAGCTTTCAGTCCAATGAGCAGTTCTTC.

The chain recombines TRBV6-5 with TRBJ2-6; D gene uncertain. The CDR3 has 14 residues. The germline gives CDR1 MNHEY, CDR2 SVGAGI. The germline V and J ends were trimmed by 5 bases and 0 bases, with 5 bases remaining between them. This CDR3 reads CASSDNSGANVLTF. CDR3 sequence (DNA): TGTGCCAGCAGTGACAACTCTGGGGCCAACGTCCTGACTTTC.

V is TRBV6-1 and J is TRBJ2-5; TRBD1 aligns across 12 bases. J lost 5 bases, V lost 7 bases, and 8 bases had no gene match. The CDR3 totals 15 residues. Germline CDR1 MNHNS, CDR2 SASEGT. CDR3 bases: TGTGCCAGCATTCTGGGGACAGGGGGCTTGGAGACCCAGTACTTC. Its protein is CASILGTGGLETQYF.

The CDR3 loop is CASRLGTAGEKLFF. CDR3 DNA sequence: TGTGCCAGTAGACTCGGGACAGCTGGGGAAAAACTGTTTTTT. V gene TRBV19 combines with J gene TRBJ1-4, with 7 bases matching TRBD1. Unmatched junction bases numbered 9, after V lost 6 bases and J lost 8 bases. CDR1 and CDR2 (germline): LNHDA, SQIVND (reference sequence). This CDR3 has 14 amino acids.

The rearrangement uses TRBV15 and TRBJ2-7; no firm D call. Trimming left V 0 bases short and J 5 bases short, with 5 bases between. This CDR3 contains 12 residues. Germline-derived CDR1 and CDR2 are LNHNV and YYDKDF (reference sequence). The chain's CDR3 is CATSRDSHEQYF. The CDR3 DNA reads as TGTGCCACCAGCAGAGATAGCCACGAGCAGTACTTC.

J is TRBJ2-7 and V is TRBV28; a weak D match, TRBD2 (6 bases). CDR1 is MDHEN, CDR2 SYDVKM, per germline. The CDR3 contains 11 residues. V lost 6 bases, J lost 3 bases, and 6 bases lay in between. The CDR3 spells CASRGGYEQYF. CDR3 coding DNA: TGTGCCAGCAGGGGGGGCTACGAGCAGTACTTC.

This clone was found a few times. The V gene is TRBV4-2, the J gene TRBJ2-1, with TRBD2 matching over 12 bases. Trimming cost V 0 bases and J 10 bases; bases outside gene matches: 13. Germline V gene data show CDR1 as LGHNA and CDR2 as YNFKEQ. This CDR3 spans 18 amino acids. The CDR3 coding sequence is TGTGCCAGCAGCCAAGATCTAGCGGGAGGGATGAGCCCATTCGAGCAGTTCTTC. Protein product: CASSQDLAGGMSPFEQFF.

The gene calls are TRBV27 and TRBJ2-7; 8 nucleotides line up with TRBD1. CDR3 length: 12 residues. J was trimmed by 3 bases and V by 7 bases; bases with no gene match: 2. Germline lookup yields CDR1 MNHEY and CDR2 SMNVEV (reference sequence). The CDR3 DNA reads as TGTGCCAGCACGGACAGGGACTACGAGCAGTACTTC. It is translated as CASTDRDYEQYF.

This chain links TRBV30 with TRBJ2-3; D may be TRBD1 (6 bases). Looked up from germline, CDR1 is GTSNPN and CDR2 is SVGIG (reference sequence). Trimming took 3 bases from V and 4 from J, leaving 8 bases between them. This CDR3 is 12 amino acids long. CDR3 nucleotides: TGTGCCTGGAGCCCAGGGGCAGATACGCAGTATTTT. It is translated as CAWSPGADTQYF.

V gene TRBV7-8 combines with J gene TRBJ2-3; 8 bases agree with TRBD1. V shed 1 base, J shed 5 bases, and the junction held 11 bases outside the gene matches. Germline CDR1 and CDR2: SGHVS and FQNEAQ. This CDR3 is built from 17 residues. CDR3 loop: CASSLEGGQDWGDTQYF. DNA for the CDR3: TGTGCCAGCAGCTTAGAGGGGGGACAGGATTGGGGAGATACGCAGTATTTT. Looking up the rest from reference TRBV7-8 and TRBJ2-3 gives the full variable domain: GAGVSQSPRYKVAKRGQDVALRCDPISGHVSLFWYQQALGQGPEFLTYFQNEAQLDKSGLPSDRFFAERPEGSVSTLKIQRTQQEDSAVYLCASSLEGGQDWGDTQYFGPGTRLTVL.

The rearrangement uses TRBV30 and TRBJ1-6, with 8 bases fitting TRBD1. CDR3 length: 14 residues. V trimming: 7 bases; J trimming: 5 bases; junction bases outside the gene matches: 7. The germline V gene has CDR1 GTSNPN and CDR2 SVGIG (reference sequence). CDR3 residues: CASLDRADNSPLHF. The CDR3 DNA reads TGTGCCTCCTTGGACAGGGCCGATAATTCACCCCTCCACTTT.

CDR3 loop: CASSLDAGGYGYTF. The CDR3 DNA reads TGCGCCAGCAGCTTGGACGCGGGGGGCTATGGCTACACCTTC. The chain employs TRBV5-1 and TRBJ1-2, with D possibly matching TRBD1 (5 bases). Germline V gene sequence: CDR1 SGHRS, CDR2 YFSETQ. V lost 0 bases to trimming and J lost 4 bases, with 10 bases between them. The CDR3 runs 14 residues.

The chain joins TRBV11-2 to TRBJ2-7; TRBD2 agrees at 14 bases. The V segment lost 1 base and the J segment 3 bases; nucleotides outside the gene matches: 5. The CDR3 has 17 amino acids. Germline CDR1 reads SGHAT; CDR2 reads FQNNGV. The CDR3, as DNA: TGTGCCAGCAGCTTAGTTGGGACTAGCGGGAGTTTCTACGAGCAGTACTTC. As protein: CASSLVGTSGSFYEQYF.

V gene TRBV19 combines with J gene TRBJ2-5; D gene uncertain. Trimming cost V 1 base and J 5 bases, with 11 bases left between them. The CDR3 length is 14 residues. Germline lookup yields CDR1 LNHDA and CDR2 SQIVND (reference sequence). The CDR3 sequence is CASSIAGGRETQYF. CDR3 nucleotides: TGTGCCAGTAGTATAGCGGGTGGTCGGGAGACCCAGTACTTC. The full variable domain, completed using reference TRBV19 and TRBJ2-5, is DGGITQSPKYLFRKEGQNVTLSCEQNLNHDAMYWYRQDPGQGLRLIYYSQIVNDFQKGDIAEGYSVSREKKESFPLTVTSAQKNPTAFYLCASSIAGGRETQYFGPGTRLLVL.

The CDR3 DNA sequence: TGTGCCAGCAGCCCCGGGACAAATCAGCCCCAGCATTTT. Translated: CASSPGTNQPQHF. This sequence joins TRBV7-2 and TRBJ1-5; maybe TRBD1 (6 bases). CDR3 length: 13 amino acids. Germline V gene lookup returns CDR1 SGHTA and CDR2 FQGNSA. The ends were cut back, 5 bases at V and 4 bases at J, with 9 bases in the middle. The full variable domain, its missing parts supplied by reference TRBV7-2 and TRBJ1-5, is GAGVSQSPSNKVTEKGKDVELRCDPISGHTALYWYRQSLGQGLEFLIYFQGNSAPDKSGLPSDRFSAERTGGSVSTLTIQRTQQEDSAVYLCASSPGTNQPQHFGDGTRLSIL.

The genes are TRBV7-8 and TRBJ1-1; no reliable D call. The CDR3 consists of 14 residues. The germline CDR1 and CDR2 sequences are SGHVS and FQNEAQ. The ends were cut back, 7 bases at V and 6 bases at J, with 18 bases in the middle. CDR3 protein: CASNTGGAISEAFF. The CDR3 DNA follows: TGTGCCAGCAACACCGGTGGAGCGATTTCTGAAGCTTTCTTT.

This chain uses TRBV6-1 with TRBJ1-1; 8 bases agree with TRBD1. The CDR3 is 15 residues long. V lost 2 bases to trimming and J lost 1 base; unmatched junction nucleotides: 3. CDR1 and CDR2 from the germline V gene are MNHNS and SASEGT. This CDR3 is CASSEQGAWNTEAFF. DNA of the CDR3: TGTGCCAGCAGTGAACAGGGGGCATGGAACACTGAAGCTTTCTTT.

This chain joins TRBV19 and TRBJ2-7; TRBD1 aligns across 9 bases. V was pared by 5 bases and J by 2 bases, with 7 bases of the junction left unmatched. The V gene's germline CDR1 is LNHDA and CDR2 SQIVND (reference sequence). The CDR3 is 15 amino acids. The CDR3, as DNA: TGTGCCAGTAGTTCCGGGACAGGGCTTACCTACGAGCAGTACTTC. Residues: CASSSGTGLTYEQYF.

This sequence joins TRBV5-1 and TRBJ2-7; a possible D gene is TRBD1 (5 bases). Germline V gives CDR1 SGHRS, CDR2 YFSETQ. The CDR3 is made up of 13 amino acids. Trimming removed 3 bases from V and 7 bases from J, with 14 bases in between. CDR3 loop: CASSYNLGLEQYF. The CDR3 bases are TGCGCCAGCAGCTATAATCTGGGGCTGGAGCAGTACTTC.